These 13 T cell receptor beta chains came from one sample sequenced in a study of control samples from healthy donors and cancer patients. The assay was immunoSEQ multiplex PCR, and TCRdb's table has in-frame clones only and misses some. The sample shows 55,000 to 70,000 clones, roughly 89% of them seen only once. The sample consisted of PBMCs. The receptors stem from a man between 60 and 70 years old with colorectal cancer.

The chain combines TRBV11-3 with TRBJ1-1; D ambiguous. The CDR3 is made up of 14 amino acids. Looked up from germline, CDR1 is SGHNT and CDR2 is YENEEA. Trimming took 6 bases from V and 4 from J, leaving 15 bases between them. CDR3 in DNA: TGTGCCAGCAGACCCGACCCCATCAGCACTGAAGCTTTCTTT. It yields the protein CASRPDPISTEAFF.

This sequence joins TRBV7-9 and TRBJ1-1; 8 bases match TRBD1. Germline loops: CDR1 SEHNR, CDR2 FQNEAQ (reference sequence). V lost 5 bases to trimming and J lost 1 base; unmatched junction nucleotides: 9. The CDR3 covers 16 residues. CDR3 sequence: CASSPRTGYENTEAFF. CDR3 DNA: TGTGCCAGCAGCCCCCGGACAGGGTACGAGAACACTGAAGCTTTCTTT.

This chain uses TRBV7-9 with TRBJ2-5; TRBD1 or TRBD2 may be the D gene (5 bases each). Trimming left V 2 bases short and J 9 bases short, with 22 bases between. CDR3 length equals 16 residues. Germline V gene sequence: CDR1 SEHNR, CDR2 FQNEAQ (reference sequence). The CDR3, as DNA: TGTGCCAGCAGCTTATCGGCCGAGGGGCGGCCTCAGGCCCAGTACTTC. This gives the protein CASSLSAEGRPQAQYF.

The rearrangement uses TRBV11-2 and TRBJ1-1; TRBD1 aligns across 8 bases. Germline V lookup: CDR1 SGHAT, CDR2 FQNNGV. This CDR3 has 15 amino acids. V lost 5 bases, J lost 4 bases, and 9 bases stayed unmatched. The CDR3: CASSLPDRVGTEAFF. For the CDR3, the DNA is TGTGCCAGCAGCCTACCGGACAGGGTGGGCACTGAAGCTTTCTTT.

This chain links TRBV7-3 with TRBJ2-1; TRBD2 is a possible D gene (5 bases). The CDR3 extends over 16 amino acids. V was pared by 5 bases and J by 7 bases, with 21 bases between. The V gene's germline CDR1 is SGHTA and CDR2 FQGTGA. CDR3 residues: CASSPPDLPRRNEQFF. CDR3 coding DNA: TGTGCCAGCAGCCCCCCGGACTTACCCCGTAGGAATGAGCAGTTCTTC. The complete variable domain, with remaining parts taken from reference TRBV7-3 and TRBJ2-1, reads GAGVSQTPSNKVTEKGKYVELRCDPISGHTALYWYRQSLGQGPEFLIYFQGTGAADDSGLPNDRFFAVRPEGSVSTLKIQRTERGDSAVYLCASSPPDLPRRNEQFFGPGTRLTVL.

V gene TRBV6-6 combines with J gene TRBJ1-4; no clear D gene. The ends were cut back, 6 bases at V and 4 bases at J, with 12 bases in the middle. There are 14 residues in the CDR3. The germline V gene has CDR1 MNHNY and CDR2 SVGAGI (reference sequence). The CDR3 loop reads CASRGASLNEKLFF. In nucleotides, the CDR3 is TGTGCCAGCAGGGGCGCGAGCCTTAATGAAAAACTGTTTTTT.

This clone showed up just a few times. The chain recombines TRBV5-6 with TRBJ1-1; D is perhaps TRBD1 (5 bases). V was pared by 3 bases and J by 1 base, with 7 bases between. In germline, CDR1 is SGHDT, CDR2 YYEEEE. This CDR3 spans 13 amino acids. The CDR3 sequence is CASSSGPNTEAFF. CDR3 coding DNA: TGTGCCAGCAGCTCGGGACCGAACACTGAAGCTTTCTTT.

V and J are TRBV30 and TRBJ2-7; D unresolved. V lost 3 bases and J lost 2, with 14 bases in between. Germline V lookup: CDR1 GTSNPN, CDR2 SVGIG (reference sequence). This CDR3 is built from 14 residues. For the CDR3, the DNA is TGTGCCTGGAGGGGGAAGGCGGTTACCTACGAGCAGTACTTC. This encodes CAWRGKAVTYEQYF.

Comments on this clone: The junction differs from germline at one of its ends, possibly a read error. The chain uses TRBV13 and TRBJ2-7, with 15 bases aligning to TRBD2. Germline assignment: CDR1 PRHDT and CDR2 FYEKMQ (reference sequence). This CDR3 spans 15 amino acids. CDR3 nucleotides: TGTGCCAGCAGCACAAAGGGACTAGCGGGGGGACGGGTGGACTTC. This codes for CASSTKGLAGGRVDF. Supplemented by reference TRBV13 and TRBJ2-7, the full variable domain reads AAGVIQSPRHLIKEKRETATLKCYPIPRHDTVYWYQQGPGQDPQFLISFYEKMQSDKGSIPDRFSAQQFSDYHSELNMSSLELGDSALYFCASSTKGLAGGRVDFGPGTRLTVT.

The V and J genes are TRBV5-5 and TRBJ1-4; D is ambiguous. The CDR3 has 13 amino acids. CDR1 and CDR2 (germline): SGHKS, YYEKEE (reference sequence). Trimming removed 0 bases from V and 8 bases from J, with 8 bases in between. CDR3 coding DNA: TGTGCCAGCAGCTTGGCCGAAGGGGAAAAACTGTTTTTT. It is translated as CASSLAEGEKLFF.

This clone has just one count. The genes are TRBV10-2 and TRBJ2-7; TRBD2 aligns across 10 bases. Per the germline V gene, CDR1 is WSHSY and CDR2 is SAAADI. V was clipped by 0 bases and J by 4 bases; unmatched bases: 6. The CDR3 covers 16 residues. CDR3 in DNA: TGCGCCAGCAGTGAGTCAAGCGGGGGGGTCACGTACGAGCAGTACTTC. Protein product: CASSESSGGVTYEQYF.

The CDR3 sequence is CASSDRGDGYTF. CDR3 bases: TGTGCCAGTAGCGACAGGGGTGATGGCTACACCTTC. This rearrangement joins TRBV19 to TRBJ1-2; 8 bases fit TRBD1. Germline V gene sequence: CDR1 LNHDA, CDR2 SQIVND (reference sequence). Unmatched junction bases numbered 3, after V lost 6 bases and J lost 6 bases. CDR3 length equals 12 residues.

This clone was picked up one time. This rearrangement joins TRBV5-8 to TRBJ2-6, with a tentative D call TRBD1 (8 bases). The CDR3 runs 18 residues. Per germline, CDR1 SGHTS and CDR2 YDEGEE. V lost 2 bases to trimming and J lost 2 bases, with 17 bases between them. The CDR3 loop is CASSFRGQGGAGANVLTF. CDR3 nucleotide sequence: TGTGCCAGCAGCTTCCGTGGACAGGGAGGGGCTGGGGCCAACGTCCTGACTTTC. Combining the CDR3 with reference TRBV5-8 and TRBJ2-6 gives the whole variable domain EAGVTQSPTHLIKTRGQQATLRCSPISGHTSVYWYQQALGLGLQFLLWYDEGEERNRGNFPPRFSGRQFPNYSSELNVNALELEDSALYLCASSFRGQGGAGANVLTFGAGSRLTVL.